The source of this TCR beta chain is a study of blood T cell repertoires in COVID-19. About the study: There were acute and convalescent COVID-19 samples, and they came from the United States, Italy and Spain.

Methods used by the authors: Using reference gene primer amplification, nucleated cell counts were estimated. Libraries were prepared by immunoSEQ multiplex PCR; TCRdb keeps only in-frame clonotypes and omits some of them. For V, J and clone size, that table is used; D and trimming come from the DNA. The profile shows approximately 360,000 clones, around 92% of them singletons. The germline V gene encodes CDR1 DFQATT and CDR2 SNEGSKA (reference sequence). V was trimmed by 3 bases and J by 0 bases, leaving 10 bases between them. The length of the CDR3 is 14 residues. The chain links TRBV20-1 to TRBJ2-3; D not resolved. The sample was peripheral blood. This TCR derives from a man aged 35-49 years with acute or convalescent COVID-19. The CDR3 reads CSASLPSSTDTQYF. CDR3 DNA: TGCAGTGCTAGTCTTCCCTCGAGCACAGATACGCAGTATTTT.